This T cell receptor (beta chain) was identified in a study of blood T cell repertoires in COVID-19. Some clones are missing from TCRdb's copy, which holds only in-frame ones; the method was immunoSEQ multiplex PCR. This table has 270,000 or so clones, more than 80% appearing once. The V end lost 7 bases, the J end lost 0 bases, and 18 bases lay between the germline ends. The CDR3 covers 16 residues. Germline V gene sequence: CDR1 MDHEN, CDR2 SYDVKM. The TCR was taken from a woman in her twenties or thirties with acute COVID-19. Sequencing was carried out using PBMCs or T cells enriched from blood (not recorded which). The chain carries TRBV28 and TRBJ1-2; possible D gene TRBD1, 5 bases. DNA for the CDR3: TGTGCCAGCACAAGGGTTCGGGGGAGGGCTAACTATGGCTACACCTTC. It translates to CASTRVRGRANYGYTF.